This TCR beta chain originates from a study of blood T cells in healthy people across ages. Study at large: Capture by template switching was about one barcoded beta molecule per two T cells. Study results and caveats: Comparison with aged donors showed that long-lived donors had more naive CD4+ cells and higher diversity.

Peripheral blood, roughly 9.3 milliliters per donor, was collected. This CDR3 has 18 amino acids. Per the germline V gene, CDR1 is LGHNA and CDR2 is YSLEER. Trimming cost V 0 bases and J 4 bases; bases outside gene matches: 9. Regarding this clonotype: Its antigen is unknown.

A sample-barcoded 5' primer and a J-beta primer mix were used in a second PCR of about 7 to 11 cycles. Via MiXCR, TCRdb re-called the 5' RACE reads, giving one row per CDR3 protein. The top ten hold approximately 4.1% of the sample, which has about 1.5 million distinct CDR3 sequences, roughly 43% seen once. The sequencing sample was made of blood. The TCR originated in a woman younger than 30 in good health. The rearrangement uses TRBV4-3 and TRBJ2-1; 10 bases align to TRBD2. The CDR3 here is CASSQDKSGGARYNEQFF. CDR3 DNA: TGCGCCAGCAGCCAAGATAAGAGCGGGGGGGCGCGGTACAATGAGCAGTTCTTC.